Ten or more counts support the clone carrying this TCR beta chain. V was cut by 6 bases and J by 4 bases, with 12 bases left in between. Germline CDR1 is SGHNT and CDR2 is YENEEA. This CDR3 has 13 amino acids. Amplified regions were TCR beta CDR3 sequences from RNA transcripts. The primer set for the first-round RT-PCR of the TCR CDR3 was HTBI. MiXCR was run by TCRdb on the multiplex PCR reads, yielding one entry per CDR3 protein. Of some 460,000 distinct CDR3 sequences in the sample, 15% to 18% were seen once. This specimen belongs to a study of T cells in Graves' hyperthyroidism and ophthalmopathy. The source is a woman younger than 30 with Graves' hyperthyroidism. The specimen was blood. The genes are TRBV11-3 and TRBJ1-1, with D maybe TRBD1 (6 bases). The CDR3 loop is CASREGGLTEAFF. The DNA for the CDR3 is TGTGCCAGCAGGGAGGGGGGCCTCACTGAAGCTTTCTTT.